The T cell receptor beta chain under discussion was sequenced for a study of PD-L1 blockade in urothelial cancer. Study outcomes and limitations: Pretreatment TCR clonality in blood under the median foretold superior survival.

What went into each PCR as a spike was synthetic TCR analog templates. Sequenced by immunoSEQ multiplex PCR; TCRdb stores in-frame clones only, minus some. The sample shows roughly 20,000 clones, roughly 88% of them seen only once. Concerning this clone itself: Its specificity is not known.

The starting material was PBMCs, obtained around atezolizumab (anti-PD-L1) treatment. The receptor was derived from a man aged 50 or older with urothelial cancer.

The CDR3 sequence: CASSSEGAGYTGELFF. The CDR3 DNA is TGTGCCAGCAGTTCTGAGGGGGCAGGATACACCGGGGAGCTGTTTTTT. This chain uses TRBV28 with TRBJ2-2; 7 nucleotides align to TRBD1. Germline values: CDR1 MDHEN, CDR2 SYDVKM. V shed 4 bases and J 3 bases; nucleotides not matched to a gene: 8. This CDR3 region has 16 residues.